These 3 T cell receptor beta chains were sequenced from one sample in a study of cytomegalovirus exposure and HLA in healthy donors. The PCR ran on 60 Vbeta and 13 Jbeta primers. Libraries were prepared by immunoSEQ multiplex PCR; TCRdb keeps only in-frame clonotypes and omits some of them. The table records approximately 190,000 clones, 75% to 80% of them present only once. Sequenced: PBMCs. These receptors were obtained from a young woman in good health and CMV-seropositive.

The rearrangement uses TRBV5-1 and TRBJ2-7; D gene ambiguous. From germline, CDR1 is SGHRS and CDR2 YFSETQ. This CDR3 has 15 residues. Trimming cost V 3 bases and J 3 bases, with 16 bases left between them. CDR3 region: CASSSFKTSGYEQYF. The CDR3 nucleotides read TGCGCCAGCAGCTCATTCAAGACCTCGGGCTACGAGCAGTACTTC.

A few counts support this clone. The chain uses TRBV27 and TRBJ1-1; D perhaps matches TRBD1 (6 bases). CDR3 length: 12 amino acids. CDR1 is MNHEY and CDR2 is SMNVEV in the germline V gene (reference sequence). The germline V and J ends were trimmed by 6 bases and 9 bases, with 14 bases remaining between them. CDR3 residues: CASRPKGQKAFF. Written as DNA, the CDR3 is TGTGCCAGCAGGCCTAAGGGACAAAAAGCTTTCTTT.

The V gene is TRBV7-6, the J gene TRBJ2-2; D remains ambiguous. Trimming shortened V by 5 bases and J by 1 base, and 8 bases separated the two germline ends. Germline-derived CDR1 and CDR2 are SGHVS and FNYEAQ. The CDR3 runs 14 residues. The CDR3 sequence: CASSPNRNTGELFF. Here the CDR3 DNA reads TGTGCCAGCAGCCCCAACAGGAACACCGGGGAGCTGTTTTTT.